The rows below give T cell receptor beta chains drawn from one sample of a study of T-cell reconstitution after alpha-beta-depleted transplantation in children. TCRdb fed the PCR reads into MiXCR, producing one record per CDR3 protein. The data show hundreds of thousands of distinct CDR3 sequences, with around a tenth seen just once and about a quarter held by the top ten. Sequences were derived from peripheral blood, sampled 180 days after TCRalphabeta/CD19-depleted stem cell transplant. The receptor source for this set is a male patient aged 2-15 years who had a stem cell transplant for chronic granulomatous disease, so the T cells may come from the graft donor. CDR3s include the opening cysteine and the closing phenylalanine or tryptophan. The order of the fields is clone size, V gene, D gene, J gene, CDR3 protein, CDR3 DNA. A D gene is named only where the DNA matches it firmly. The size entry is marked missing in some rows and otherwise reads once, few, many or a size class.

abundance: many
v_gene: TRBV5-1
d_gene: TRBD2
j_gene: TRBJ2-2
CDR3aa: CASSQTSGINTGELFF
CDR3nt: TGCGCCAGCAGCCAGACTAGCGGGATAAACACCGGGGAGCTGTTTTTT

abundance: many
v_gene: TRBV7-8
d_gene: TRBD1
j_gene: TRBJ2-2
CDR3aa: CASSQYQGAVTGELFF
CDR3nt: TGTGCCAGCAGCCAGTACCAGGGGGCTGTAACCGGGGAGCTGTTTTTT

abundance: many
v_gene: TRBV29-1
d_gene: TRBD1
j_gene: TRBJ2-2
CDR3aa: CSASTSGTGATGELFF
CDR3nt: TGCAGCGCCTCCACCTCAGGGACAGGGGCCACCGGGGAGCTGTTTTTT

abundance: many
v_gene: TRBV20-1
d_gene: .
j_gene: TRBJ1-2
CDR3aa: CSALEGWNSGYTF
CDR3nt: TGCAGTGCTTTAGAGGGCTGGAATAGTGGCTACACCTTC

abundance: many
v_gene: TRBV20-1
d_gene: .
j_gene: TRBJ2-5
CDR3aa: CSASSPAGVEETQYF
CDR3nt: TGCAGTGCTAGTTCCCCCGCAGGGGTGGAAGAGACCCAGTACTTC

abundance: many
v_gene: TRBV5-5
d_gene: .
j_gene: TRBJ2-7
CDR3aa: CASSLVGSHYEQYF
CDR3nt: TGTGCCAGCAGCTTGGTGGGTAGTCATTACGAGCAGTACTTC

abundance: many
v_gene: TRBV5-1
d_gene: .
j_gene: TRBJ2-1
CDR3aa: CASSTRYTSYNEQFF
CDR3nt: TGCGCCAGCAGCACCAGGTATACCTCCTACAATGAGCAGTTCTTC

abundance: many
v_gene: TRBV6-1
d_gene: .
j_gene: TRBJ2-2
CDR3aa: CASSGLSGANTGELFF
CDR3nt: TGTGCCAGCAGTGGTCTCAGCGGCGCGAACACCGGGGAGCTGTTTTTT

abundance: many
v_gene: TRBV5-1
d_gene: .
j_gene: TRBJ2-1
CDR3aa: CASVSLSGEQFF
CDR3nt: TGCGCCAGCGTTTCTCTGTCGGGAGAGCAGTTCTTC

abundance: many
v_gene: TRBV7-7
d_gene: .
j_gene: TRBJ2-5
CDR3aa: CASSPGPDSQETQYF
CDR3nt: TGTGCCAGCAGCCCAGGCCCGGACAGCCAAGAGACCCAGTACTTC

abundance: many
v_gene: TRBV11-2
d_gene: .
j_gene: TRBJ2-5
CDR3aa: CASSLVYRPQETQYF
CDR3nt: TGTGCCAGCAGCTTAGTTTATAGGCCTCAAGAGACCCAGTACTTC

abundance: many
v_gene: TRBV5-6
d_gene: TRBD1
j_gene: TRBJ2-2
CDR3aa: CASSWDRGGLSTGELFF
CDR3nt: TGTGCCAGCAGTTGGGACAGGGGCGGCCTTAGCACCGGGGAGCTGTTTTTT

abundance: many
v_gene: TRBV29-1
d_gene: .
j_gene: TRBJ2-1
CDR3aa: CSVPDWGNEQFF
CDR3nt: TGCAGCGTCCCGGACTGGGGCAATGAGCAGTTCTTC

abundance: many
v_gene: TRBV4-1
d_gene: .
j_gene: TRBJ2-3
CDR3aa: CASSQEGLGTDTQYF
CDR3nt: TGCGCCAGCAGCCAAGAGGGGTTGGGCACAGATACGCAGTATTTT

abundance: many
v_gene: TRBV20-1
d_gene: .
j_gene: TRBJ1-2
CDR3aa: CSARVRDFGYTF
CDR3nt: TGCAGTGCTAGAGTTCGGGATTTCGGCTACACCTTC

abundance: many
v_gene: TRBV29-1
d_gene: .
j_gene: TRBJ2-7
CDR3aa: CSARRDTYTYEQYF
CDR3nt: TGCAGCGCCCGTAGGGACACGTATACCTACGAGCAGTACTTC

abundance: many
v_gene: TRBV4-3
d_gene: .
j_gene: TRBJ1-6
CDR3aa: CASSHGGVNSPLHF
CDR3nt: TGCGCCAGCAGCCATGGGGGCGTTAATTCACCCCTCCACTTT

abundance: many
v_gene: TRBV20-1
d_gene: TRBD1
j_gene: TRBJ1-1
CDR3aa: CSAREQGATEAFF
CDR3nt: TGCAGTGCTAGAGAACAGGGGGCCACTGAAGCTTTCTTT

abundance: many
v_gene: TRBV6-2/TRBV6-3
d_gene: .
j_gene: TRBJ2-3
CDR3aa: CASSYSGARGDTQYF
CDR3nt: TGTGCCAGCAGTTACTCGGGGGCGCGGGGAGATACGCAGTATTTT

abundance: many
v_gene: TRBV19
d_gene: .
j_gene: TRBJ1-1
CDR3aa: CASTGLTEAFF
CDR3nt: TGTGCCAGTACGGGACTCACTGAAGCTTTCTTT

abundance: many
v_gene: TRBV6-1
d_gene: .
j_gene: TRBJ2-1
CDR3aa: CASSEDKFF
CDR3nt: TGTGCCAGCAGTGAAGATAAGTTCTTC

abundance: .
v_gene: TRBV6-5
d_gene: .
j_gene: TRBJ2-5
CDR3aa: CASSHRQLWSETQYF
CDR3nt: TGTGCCAGCAGTCACAGACAGCTCTGGTCGGAGACCCAGTACTTC

abundance: many
v_gene: TRBV20-1
d_gene: TRBD1
j_gene: TRBJ2-7
CDR3aa: CSARELGQGTYEQYF
CDR3nt: TGCAGTGCTAGAGAATTAGGACAGGGGACCTACGAGCAGTACTTC

abundance: .
v_gene: TRBV16
d_gene: TRBD2
j_gene: TRBJ2-3
CDR3aa: CASSPTSGSRTDTQYF
CDR3nt: TGTGCCAGCAGCCCAACTAGCGGGTCTCGGACAGATACGCAGTATTTT

abundance: many
v_gene: TRBV5-1
d_gene: .
j_gene: TRBJ2-3
CDR3aa: CASSQAEWDTQYF
CDR3nt: TGCGCCAGCAGTCAGGCCGAGTGGGATACGCAGTATTTT

abundance: .
v_gene: TRBV10-2
d_gene: .
j_gene: TRBJ2-7
CDR3aa: CASSADSTYEQYF
CDR3nt: TGCGCCAGCAGTGCCGACAGTACCTACGAGCAGTACTTC

abundance: many
v_gene: TRBV2
d_gene: .
j_gene: TRBJ2-1
CDR3aa: CASLGGRNEQFF
CDR3nt: TGTGCCAGCCTGGGGGGGCGCAATGAGCAGTTCTTC

abundance: many
v_gene: TRBV6-1
d_gene: .
j_gene: TRBJ1-5
CDR3aa: CASSADQLSNQPQHF
CDR3nt: TGTGCCAGCAGCGCGGACCAACTCAGCAATCAGCCCCAGCATTTT

abundance: many
v_gene: TRBV20-1
d_gene: TRBD2
j_gene: TRBJ2-5
CDR3aa: CSARTSGRATETQYF
CDR3nt: TGCAGTGCCCGGACTAGCGGGAGGGCCACGGAGACCCAGTACTTC

abundance: many
v_gene: TRBV18
d_gene: .
j_gene: TRBJ2-1
CDR3aa: CASSPNQPTSYNEQFF
CDR3nt: TGTGCCAGCTCACCCAACCAGCCGACCTCCTACAATGAGCAGTTCTTC

abundance: .
v_gene: TRBV12-3/TRBV12-4
d_gene: .
j_gene: TRBJ1-1
CDR3aa: CASRWRRGLDTEAFF
CDR3nt: TGTGCCAGCAGGTGGAGAAGAGGCTTGGACACTGAAGCTTTCTTT

abundance: many
v_gene: TRBV6-5
d_gene: .
j_gene: TRBJ2-1
CDR3aa: CASSSNSGPWGNEQFF
CDR3nt: TGTGCCAGCAGTTCCAACAGCGGACCGTGGGGTAATGAGCAGTTCTTC

abundance: many
v_gene: TRBV7-2
d_gene: .
j_gene: TRBJ2-7
CDR3aa: CASSLMYEQYF
CDR3nt: TGTGCCAGCAGCTTGATGTACGAGCAGTACTTC

abundance: .
v_gene: TRBV5-1
d_gene: .
j_gene: TRBJ2-3
CDR3aa: CASTFSTDTQYF
CDR3nt: TGCGCCAGCACCTTCAGCACAGATACGCAGTATTTT

abundance: many
v_gene: TRBV20-1
d_gene: .
j_gene: TRBJ1-6
CDR3aa: CSAPRTDYNSPLHF
CDR3nt: TGCAGTGCTCCCCGGACCGATTATAATTCACCCCTCCACTTT

abundance: many
v_gene: TRBV7-2
d_gene: .
j_gene: TRBJ2-3
CDR3aa: CASSPPGGATDTQYF
CDR3nt: TGTGCCAGCAGCCCCCCCGGTGGGGCCACAGATACGCAGTATTTT

abundance: .
v_gene: TRBV18
d_gene: TRBD2
j_gene: TRBJ2-3
CDR3aa: CARSPLAGGPDTQYF
CDR3nt: TGTGCCCGCTCACCACTAGCGGGAGGGCCAGATACGCAGTATTTT

abundance: many
v_gene: TRBV7-9
d_gene: .
j_gene: TRBJ2-1
CDR3aa: CASSISLGYNEQFF
CDR3nt: TGTGCCAGCAGCATCTCTCTAGGGTACAATGAGCAGTTCTTC

abundance: many
v_gene: TRBV29-1
d_gene: .
j_gene: TRBJ2-1
CDR3aa: CSPEPFPYNEQFF
CDR3nt: TGCAGCCCGGAGCCTTTTCCCTACAATGAGCAGTTCTTC

abundance: many
v_gene: TRBV5-1
d_gene: .
j_gene: TRBJ2-1
CDR3aa: CASSPEGLARYNEQFF
CDR3nt: TGCGCCAGCAGCCCAGAAGGTTTAGCGCGGTACAATGAGCAGTTCTTC

abundance: many
v_gene: TRBV20-1
d_gene: TRBD2
j_gene: TRBJ2-5
CDR3aa: CSASRLARETQYF
CDR3nt: TGCAGTGCTAGCAGACTAGCCCGAGAGACCCAGTACTTC

abundance: many
v_gene: TRBV7-6
d_gene: TRBD2
j_gene: TRBJ2-2
CDR3aa: CASSLVGGGGVTGELFF
CDR3nt: TGTGCCAGCAGCTTAGTAGGCGGCGGGGGAGTCACCGGGGAGCTGTTTTTT